Listed below are T cell receptor beta chains from one sample, sequenced in a study of OX40 agonist ivuxolimab in advanced cancers. Clones were sequenced by immunoSEQ multiplex PCR, and TCRdb holds only the in-frame ones, with some missing. The sample includes tens of thousands of clones, roughly 84% of them seen just once. The specimen was CD4+ or CD8+ T cells sorted from blood, collected in a trial of the OX40 agonist ivuxolimab. These receptors were obtained from an adult with an advanced solid tumor such as melanoma, head and neck, liver or kidney cancer. The CDR3 runs from the conserved cysteine through the conserved F or W. Fields, in order: CDR3 protein, CDR3 DNA, clone size, J gene, V gene, D gene. The D gene is left open where the match is weak. Not all rows give a size; the values are once, few, many and, for expanded clones, a class.

CASSPRPTSSYEQYF | TGTGCCAGTAGTCCGAGGCCTACGAGCTCCTACGAGCAGTACTTC | NA | TRBJ2-7 | TRBV19 | NA
CASSSLGFGDTQYF | TGTGCCAGCAGCTCCCTAGGGTTTGGGGATACGCAGTATTTT | medium-sized | TRBJ2-3 | TRBV7-9 | NA
CASSLTRGDILYNEQFF | TGTGCCAGTAGTCTGACTAGGGGGGACATATTATACAATGAGCAGTTCTTC | NA | TRBJ2-1 | TRBV19 | NA
CASSPGGSYEQYF | TGTGCCAGCAGTCCCGGGGGTTCCTACGAGCAGTACTTC | NA | TRBJ2-7 | TRBV27 | NA
CASSRTSGSSYEQYF | TGTGCCAGCAGTCGGACTAGCGGGAGCTCCTACGAGCAGTACTTC | NA | TRBJ2-7 | TRBV6-9 | TRBD2
CASSPRGTAYEQYF | TGTGCCAGCAGCCCACGCGGGACGGCCTACGAGCAGTACTTC | NA | TRBJ2-7 | TRBV5-6 | NA
CASSEAGVGTQYF | TGTGCCAGCAGTGAAGCGGGAGTAGGTACGCAGTATTTT | NA | TRBJ2-3 | TRBV6-4 | TRBD2
CATSRDRDPLHEQYF | TGTGCCACCAGCAGGGACAGGGACCCCCTCCACGAGCAGTACTTC | NA | TRBJ2-7 | TRBV15 | TRBD1
CASSPPYGGLPNTEAFF | TGTGCCAGCAGCCCCCCTTACGGGGGACTCCCGAACACTGAAGCTTTCTTT | NA | TRBJ1-1 | TRBV7-9 | NA
CASSYEGLGTGELFF | TGTGCCAGCAGTTACGAGGGGTTAGGGACCGGGGAGCTGTTTTTT | NA | TRBJ2-2 | TRBV6-6 | NA
CASSYQGRPYEQYF | TGTGCCAGCAGTTACCAGGGACGTCCCTACGAGCAGTACTTC | NA | TRBJ2-7 | TRBV6-7 | NA
CASSSSFGRSTDTQYF | TGTGCCAGCAGTTCCTCCTTTGGGCGGAGCACAGATACGCAGTATTTT | NA | TRBJ2-3 | TRBV28 | NA
CAWSTGSQAQFF | TGTGCCTGGAGTACAGGGTCCCAAGCGCAGTTCTTC | NA | TRBJ2-1 | TRBV30 | NA
CASSLSSVYGYTF | TGTGCCAGCAGTTTATCCTCAGTCTATGGCTACACCTTC | NA | TRBJ1-2 | TRBV27 | NA
CATRPEDKNTGELFF | TGTGCCACCAGACCCGAAGACAAGAACACCGGGGAGCTGTTTTTT | NA | TRBJ2-2 | TRBV10-3 | NA
CASSSGGTSTDTQYF | TGTGCCAGCAGCTCGGGCGGGACCAGTACAGATACGCAGTATTTT | NA | TRBJ2-3 | TRBV7-6 | NA
CARSYNVLSNQPQHF | TGTGCCAGAAGCTACAACGTCCTTAGCAATCAGCCCCAGCATTTT | NA | TRBJ1-5 | TRBV5-3 | NA
CASSPEGVGEQYF | TGCGCCAGCAGCCCCGAGGGAGTCGGCGAGCAGTACTTC | few | TRBJ2-7 | TRBV4-3 | NA
CASSLFQEGNTIYF | TGTGCCAGCAGTTTATTCCAGGAAGGAAACACCATATATTTT | NA | TRBJ1-3 | TRBV27 | NA
CASSLVFVGHTYEQYF | TGTGCCAGCAGTTTGGTGTTCGTGGGCCACACATACGAGCAGTACTTC | NA | TRBJ2-7 | TRBV27 | NA
CASSPGLGETQYF | TGTGCCAGTAGCCCGGGATTAGGAGAGACCCAGTACTTC | NA | TRBJ2-5 | TRBV19 | NA
CASSFGGKYEQYF | TGTGCCAGCAGTTTCGGGGGGAAATACGAGCAGTACTTC | NA | TRBJ2-7 | TRBV27 | TRBD2
CASSAGLAGSYEQFF | TGCGCCAGCAGCGCCGGACTAGCGGGGAGTTATGAGCAGTTCTTC | few | TRBJ2-1 | TRBV4-3 | TRBD2
CASSLRQGRTDTQYF | TGTGCCAGCAGTTTGCGGCAGGGTAGGACAGATACGCAGTATTTT | NA | TRBJ2-3 | TRBV27 | NA
CASSLGGRAETQYF | TGTGCCAGCAGCTTAGGCGGGAGGGCTGAGACCCAGTACTTC | NA | TRBJ2-5 | TRBV7-9 | TRBD2
CASSQEGSYGYTF | TGCGCCAGCAGCCAAGAGGGCAGCTATGGCTACACCTTC | once | TRBJ1-2 | TRBV4-1 | NA
CAAKETDYEQYF | TGTGCCGCCAAAGAGACAGACTACGAGCAGTACTTC | NA | TRBJ2-7 | TRBV28 | NA
CASSSAGTGNTEAFF | TGTGCCAGTAGCTCCGCCGGGACAGGGAACACTGAAGCTTTCTTT | NA | TRBJ1-1 | TRBV19 | TRBD1
CASSLGTDYNSPLHF | TGCGCCAGCAGCTTAGGTACAGACTATAATTCACCCCTCCACTTT | NA | TRBJ1-6 | TRBV5-1 | NA
CASSMGLEQFF | TGTGCCAGTAGTATGGGACTTGAGCAGTTCTTC | once | TRBJ2-1 | TRBV19 | NA
CASSLETFYEQYF | TGCGCCAGCAGCTTGGAGACATTTTACGAGCAGTACTTC | NA | TRBJ2-7 | TRBV5-1 | NA
CATSRAEGASGGNNEQFF | TGTGCCACCAGCAGAGCGGAGGGGGCTAGCGGGGGAAACAATGAGCAGTTCTTC | NA | TRBJ2-1 | TRBV15 | TRBD2
CASSLRDSNVEQYF | TGCGCCAGCAGCTTGAGAGACAGTAACGTCGAGCAGTACTTC | NA | TRBJ2-7 | TRBV5-1 | NA
CASSLGGNYGYTF | TGTGCCAGCAGCCTAGGGGGTAACTATGGCTACACCTTC | NA | TRBJ1-2 | TRBV6-5 | NA
CASSLKGAYYNEQFF | TGTGCCAGTAGTCTGAAGGGGGCGTACTACAATGAGCAGTTCTTC | NA | TRBJ2-1 | TRBV19 | TRBD1
CASSGGGGNQPQHF | TGTGCCAGCAGTGGGGGGGGAGGCAATCAGCCCCAGCATTTT | NA | TRBJ1-5 | TRBV25-1 | NA
CASSIVPGEVYTF | TGTGCCAGTAGTATAGTACCTGGGGAGGTCTACACCTTC | NA | TRBJ1-2 | TRBV19 | NA
CASSLPRSGGGTEAFF | TGTGCCAGCAGTCTACCCAGATCTGGAGGAGGCACTGAAGCTTTCTTT | NA | TRBJ1-1 | TRBV28 | NA
CASSLPVVGNEQYF | TGTGCCAGCAGCTTGCCAGTGGTGGGGAACGAGCAGTACTTC | NA | TRBJ2-7 | TRBV5-5 | NA
CASSLGYSTYNEQFF | TGTGCCAGCAGCTTAGGGTATAGTACCTACAATGAGCAGTTCTTC | few | TRBJ2-1 | TRBV7-6 | NA
CASSPSDLNTEAFF | TGCGCCAGCAGCCCCTCCGACTTAAACACTGAAGCTTTCTTT | few | TRBJ1-1 | TRBV4-1 | NA
CASSEGAGTTDTQYF | TGTGCCAGCAGTGAGGGGGCAGGGACCACAGATACGCAGTATTTT | few | TRBJ2-3 | TRBV6-1 | NA
CASSFHRSIRAQHF | TGTGCCAGCAGCTTCCACAGATCAATCCGAGCCCAGCATTTT | NA | TRBJ1-5 | TRBV5-6 | NA
CASSSRQGISFYEQYF | TGCGCCAGCAGCTCCCGACAGGGAATATCTTTCTACGAGCAGTACTTC | few | TRBJ2-7 | TRBV5-1 | TRBD1
CASRPGQGNTGELFF | TGTGCCAGCAGGCCGGGACAGGGCAACACCGGGGAGCTGTTTTTT | NA | TRBJ2-2 | TRBV6-6 | TRBD1
CASSQDSGVIYEQYF | TGCGCCAGCAGCCAAGACTCGGGGGTAATCTACGAGCAGTACTTC | NA | TRBJ2-7 | TRBV4-3 | NA